This T cell receptor beta chain was retrieved from a study of CD8+CD57+ T cells in acquired aplastic anemia. Study information: Isolated CD4+ and CD8+ cells, once sorted, yielded DNA averaging around 3 ug.

For this clonotype: Its cognate antigen is unknown.

General study findings and limits: Patients versus controls showed no significant CD8+ Simpson's diversity difference. Comparison of patients with controls identified nearly 30 shared CD8+ CDR3 sequences.

TCR beta VDJ and CDR3 profiling used genomic DNA as template. TCRdb analysed the reads with MiXCR anew, one entry per CDR3 protein. The sample has about 70,000 distinct CDR3 sequences; around half are singletons. Material for sequencing was sorted CD4+, CD8+, or CD8+CD57+ T cells (not recorded which) from PBMCs. The receptor's source is a human donor in good health, serving as a control.

CDR3 sequence: CASSNFPGTDYGYTF. The CDR3 nucleotides are TGCGCCAGCAGTAATTTCCCCGGGACAGATTATGGCTACACCTTC. This chain connects TRBV5-1 to TRBJ1-2, with 7 bases that match TRBD1. In germline, CDR1 is SGHRS, CDR2 YFSETQ. V trimming: 5 bases; J trimming: 5 bases; junction bases outside the gene matches: 12. This CDR3 spans 15 amino acids.